Listed below are T cell receptor beta chains from one sample, sequenced in a study of Graves' ophthalmopathy and Graves' hyperthyroidism. MiXCR, run by TCRdb on the multiplex PCR reads, gives a single entry per CDR3 protein. Found here are about 740,000 distinct CDR3 sequences, 35% to 50% of them singletons; the top ten hold 35% to 55%. Sequencing input: peripheral blood. The receptors shown here come from an adult man with Graves' ophthalmopathy. Both conserved end residues are part of each CDR3. A D gene is named only where the DNA matches it firmly. Rows may omit the clone size; those that give it use once, few, many or a size class.

TRBJ1-6 many TRBV20-1 NA CSGTRGDGDNSPLHF TGCAGTGGTACGCGCGGAGACGGAGATAATTCACCCCTCCACTTT
TRBJ2-7 NA TRBV7-9 NA CASSQEGWNGGYEQYF TGTGCCAGCAGCCAAGAAGGTTGGAACGGCGGCTACGAGCAGTACTTC
TRBJ2-5 few TRBV19 TRBD1 CAGSRQGAGETQYF TGTGCCGGTTCCAGACAGGGGGCCGGAGAGACCCAGTACTTC
TRBJ1-2 NA TRBV29-1 NA CRTDLQDYGYTF TGCAGAACGGATCTACAGGACTATGGCTACACCTTC
TRBJ2-6 NA TRBV29-1 NA CSVDRGGANVLTF TGCAGCGTTGATCGTGGAGGGGCCAACGTCCTGACTTTC
TRBJ2-7 few TRBV2 NA CASSEYDSSYEQYF TGTGCCAGCAGTGAATATGACAGCTCCTACGAGCAGTACTTC
TRBJ1-4 many TRBV12-3/TRBV12-4 TRBD1 CASSTGLEEKLFF TGTGCCAGCTCGACAGGGCTGGAGGAAAAACTGTTTTTT
TRBJ1-4 NA TRBV9 TRBD1 CASSVGDSGEKLFF TGTGCCAGCAGCGTAGGGGACAGCGGGGAAAAACTGTTTTTT
TRBJ2-2 few TRBV25-1 NA CASSVSGRSNTGELFF TGTGCCAGCAGCGTCTCAGGACGTTCGAACACCGGGGAGCTGTTTTTT
TRBJ1-1 NA TRBV20-1 NA CSARDRQAGNPEAFF TGCAGTGCTAGAGATCGCCAGGCGGGGAATCCTGAAGCTTTCTTT
TRBJ2-2 NA TRBV25-1 TRBD2 CASSAGTSVNTGELFF TGTGCCAGCAGTGCCGGGACTAGCGTAAACACCGGGGAGCTGTTTTTT
TRBJ2-5 NA TRBV20-1 NA CSARDPGSNQPQYF TGCAGTGCTAGAGACCCAGGGTCCAATCAGCCCCAGTACTTC
TRBJ2-5 many TRBV7-2 TRBD2 CASSPGTSGRQETQYF TGTGCCAGCAGCCCAGGGACTAGCGGGCGACAAGAGACCCAGTACTTC
TRBJ1-5 NA TRBV24-1 TRBD1 CASSFNRGGQPQHF TGTGCCAGCAGTTTCAACAGGGGAGGACAGCCCCAGCATTTT
TRBJ2-3 NA TRBV7-2 NA CASSFDGISTDTQYF TGTGCCAGCAGCTTCGACGGGATTAGCACAGATACGCAGTATTTT
TRBJ1-4 NA TRBV24-1 NA CATSDSGTGEKLFF TGTGCCACCAGTGATTCGGGGACGGGAGAAAAACTGTTTTTT
TRBJ1-4 NA TRBV15 NA CASSLVRGVTNEKLFF TGTGCCAGCAGCTTGGTACGGGGGGTGACGAATGAAAAACTGTTTTTT
TRBJ2-5 few TRBV7-2 NA CASSQTTALVETQYF TGCGCCAGCAGCCAAACGACTGCCTTGGTTGAGACCCAGTACTTC
TRBJ1-5 few TRBV9 NA CASSQDPTGNQPQHF TGTGCCAGCAGCCAAGATCCAACAGGAAATCAGCCCCAGCATTTT
TRBJ1-6 NA TRBV6-2/TRBV6-3 TRBD1 CASSRTGGQAYNSPLHF TGTGCCAGCAGCCGCACAGGGGGTCAGGCGTATAATTCACCCCTCCACTTT
TRBJ2-5 few TRBV3-1 NA CASSQLSQGGETQYF TGTGCCAGCAGCCAACTATCACAGGGTGGGGAGACCCAGTACTTC
TRBJ1-1 NA TRBV7-9 TRBD1 CASSFEGAEDTEAFF TGTGCCAGCAGCTTTGAGGGGGCAGAGGACACTGAAGCTTTCTTT
TRBJ1-2 NA TRBV7-9 NA CASSPWTEGGYDYTF TGTGCCAGCAGCCCCTGGACCGAGGGAGGATATGACTACACCTTC
TRBJ2-5 NA TRBV9 TRBD1 CASSRTGSPETQYF TGTGCCAGCAGCCGGACAGGCTCCCCAGAGACCCAGTACTTC
TRBJ2-5 NA TRBV29-1 NA CSSPPGTQYF TGCAGCAGCCCCCCCGGGACCCAGTACTTC